Shown below are 32 T cell receptor beta chains from a single sample sequenced in a study of CD8+ T cells in alopecia areata. Reverse transcription of extracted RNA yielded cDNA, which provided the sequencing template. Sequenced by immunoSEQ multiplex PCR; TCRdb stores in-frame clones only, minus some. The table records around 140,000 clones, 75% to 90% of them present only once. The sample was CD8+ T cells sorted from blood, taken at week 0. These receptors were collected from a human donor with alopecia areata.

This chain uses TRBV7-2 with TRBJ2-2; D is uncertain. The CDR3 spans 15 residues. Trimming removed 3 bases at V and 3 bases at J, with 11 bases between. Germline loops: CDR1 SGHTA, CDR2 FQGNSA. DNA for the CDR3: TGTGCCAGCAGCTTTGACGTTACGTACACCGGGGAGCTGTTTTTT. This translates into CASSFDVTYTGELFF.

The J gene is TRBJ2-1, the V gene TRBV11-2; no clear D gene. CDR1 and CDR2 (germline): SGHAT, FQNNGV. The V and J ends lost 3 bases and 1 base respectively, with 13 bases between them. This CDR3 spans 16 amino acids. The DNA of the CDR3 is TGTGCCAGCAGCTTCCTGACATACCCGTCCTACAATGAGCAGTTCTTC. This translates into CASSFLTYPSYNEQFF. The full variable domain, completed using reference TRBV11-2 and TRBJ2-1, is EAGVAQSPRYKIIEKRQSVAFWCNPISGHATLYWYQQILGQGPKLLIQFQNNGVVDDSQLPKDRFSAERLKGVDSTLKIQPAKLEDSAVYLCASSFLTYPSYNEQFFGPGTRLTVL.

This clone occurred a few times. The chain joins TRBV29-1 to TRBJ1-2, with a tentative D call TRBD1 (6 bases). Germline assignment: CDR1 SQVTM and CDR2 ANQGSEA. The V end lost 4 bases, the J end lost 6 bases, and 15 bases lay between the germline ends. There are 13 residues in the CDR3. The CDR3 nucleotides read TGCAGCGTTGTGTTGGGTCAGGGGAATGGCTACACCTTC. It codes for CSVVLGQGNGYTF.

The chain links TRBV27 to TRBJ2-6; tentative D call: TRBD2 (5 bases). CDR1 MNHEY and CDR2 SMNVEV come from the germline V gene (reference sequence). Trimming took 5 bases from V and 1 from J, leaving 6 bases between them. The CDR3 has 14 amino acids. CDR3 amino acids: CASSRGSGANVLTF. The CDR3 bases are TGTGCCAGCAGTAGAGGGTCTGGGGCCAACGTCCTGACTTTC. Using reference TRBV27 and TRBJ2-6 for the parts outside the CDR3, the full variable domain is EAQVTQNPRYLITVTGKKLTVTCSQNMNHEYMSWYRQDPGLGLRQIYYSMNVEVTDKGDVPEGYKVSRKEKRNFPLILESPSPNQTSLYFCASSRGSGANVLTFGAGSRLTVL.

V gene TRBV19 combines with J gene TRBJ2-1; TRBD1 matches at 7 bases. The trim removed 7 bases at V and 1 base at J, leaving 7 bases unmatched. CDR3 length: 15 amino acids. Per the germline V gene, CDR1 is LNHDA and CDR2 is SQIVND (reference sequence). CDR3 bases: TGTGCCAGTATAGAAGGGGGCAATTCCTACAATGAGCAGTTCTTC. This encodes CASIEGGNSYNEQFF.

The rearrangement links TRBV25-1 to TRBJ2-7; D gene uncertain. This CDR3 is 12 amino acids long. The germline gives CDR1 MGHDK, CDR2 SYGVNS. V lost 3 bases and J lost 6, with 9 bases in between. CDR3 DNA: TGTGCCAGCAGTGAGTATGGGCCCGAGCAGTACTTC. This translates into CASSEYGPEQYF.

V is TRBV5-4 and J is TRBJ2-7, with TRBD2 as a possible D gene (7 bases). From germline, CDR1 is SGHNT and CDR2 YYREEE (reference sequence). Trimming took 0 bases from V and 3 from J, leaving 16 bases between them. The CDR3 extends over 16 amino acids. CDR3 sequence reads: CASSLVGGQGVYEQYF. CDR3 nucleotides: TGTGCCAGCAGCTTGGTCGGGGGGCAGGGAGTCTACGAGCAGTACTTC.

This chain connects TRBV4-1 to TRBJ2-7; 9 nucleotides align to TRBD2. V lost 4 bases and J lost 2; bases outside the gene matches: 0. Germline CDR1 is MGHRA and CDR2 is YSYEKL. This CDR3 is 13 amino acids long. Here the CDR3 DNA reads TGCGCCAGCAGCCGGACTAGCGCCTACGAGCAGTACTTC. It yields the protein CASSRTSAYEQYF.

To note about this clone: Additional DNA sequences in this sample encode the identical CDR3. The gene calls are TRBV9 and TRBJ2-7; tentatively, D is TRBD2 (5 bases). Trimming stripped 0 bases from V and 0 bases from J, with 7 bases between. The CDR3 is 14 residues long. Germline assignment: CDR1 SGDLS and CDR2 YYNGEE. CDR3 nucleotides: TGTGCCAGCAGCGTAGAAGGGAGCTCCTACGAGCAGTACTTC. This codes for CASSVEGSSYEQYF.

V usage is TRBV5-1 and J usage is TRBJ1-1; 7 nucleotides match TRBD1. With 4 bases clipped from V and 4 bases from J, the junction kept 4 bases outside the gene matches. The germline V gene has CDR1 SGHRS and CDR2 YFSETQ. The CDR3 runs to 13 residues. The CDR3 region has the DNA TGCGCCAGCAGCCTCTCAGGGGGCACTGAAGCTTTCTTT. Protein product: CASSLSGGTEAFF.

The rearrangement joins TRBV7-2 to TRBJ2-2; D is perhaps TRBD1 (6 bases). The CDR3 loop spans 16 amino acids. V was shortened by 1 base and J by 0 bases, with 9 bases between the two germline ends. Per germline, CDR1 SGHTA and CDR2 FQGNSA. The CDR3 coding sequence is TGTGCCAGCAGCTTAGTCGCAGGGGCGAACACCGGGGAGCTGTTTTTT. Amino acids: CASSLVAGANTGELFF.

V is TRBV2 and J is TRBJ1-1; D perhaps matches TRBD1 (5 bases). Germline CDR1 SNHLY, CDR2 FYNNEI. Deletions cut 7 bases from V and 6 bases from J, with 15 bases between. This CDR3 has 13 amino acids. The CDR3 region is CASTSGRSPEAFF. The CDR3 coding sequence is TGTGCCAGCACGTCAGGGCGTTCCCCTGAAGCTTTCTTT. Combining the CDR3 with reference TRBV2 and TRBJ1-1 gives the whole variable domain EPEVTQTPSHQVTQMGQEVILRCVPISNHLYFYWYRQILGQKVEFLVSFYNNEISEKSEIFDDQFSVERPDGSNFTLKIRSTKLEDSAMYFCASTSGRSPEAFFGQGTRLTVV.

V is TRBV28 and J is TRBJ2-7, with D uncertain. Trimming left V 6 bases short and J 2 bases short, with 17 bases between. The CDR3 covers 15 residues. The V gene's germline CDR1 is MDHEN and CDR2 SYDVKM. The DNA for the CDR3 is TGTGCCAGCAGCGACATTGATCCCTCACCCTACGAGCAGTACTTC. It specifies CASSDIDPSPYEQYF.

The gene calls are TRBV11-1 and TRBJ2-2; D not resolved. Trimming took off 5 bases at V and 5 bases at J, with 6 bases between the two ends. The CDR3 loop spans 12 amino acids. Germline values: CDR1 SGHAT, CDR2 FQDESV (reference sequence). CDR3 coding DNA: TGTGCCAGCAGCCATTGGACCGGGGAGCTGTTTTTT. It translates to CASSHWTGELFF.

In its sample, this clone was seen once. This chain connects TRBV4-1 to TRBJ2-2; no reliable D call. The length of the CDR3 is 13 residues. CDR1 is MGHRA and CDR2 is YSYEKL in the germline V gene. Trimming took 1 base from V and 6 from J, leaving 6 bases between them. In DNA form, the CDR3 reads TGCGCCAGCAGCCAAGCTTCTCCCGGGGAGCTGTTTTTT. Residues: CASSQASPGELFF.

V gene TRBV7-6 combines with J gene TRBJ2-6; D gene unclear. CDR3 length equals 17 residues. Trimming removed 1 base at V and 0 bases at J, with 10 bases between. Germline CDR1 SGHVS, CDR2 FNYEAQ. The CDR3 here is CASSLEALLSGANVLTF. CDR3 DNA sequence: TGTGCCAGCAGCTTAGAGGCACTGCTCTCTGGGGCCAACGTCCTGACTTTC.

This clone was recorded only once. The chain recombines TRBV5-4 with TRBJ2-5; TRBD1 matches at 8 bases. The V and J ends lost 4 bases and 3 bases, in that order; junction bases with no gene match: 5. Germline CDR1 is SGHNT and CDR2 is YYREEE (reference sequence). The CDR3 consists of 14 residues. This CDR3 reads CASSPDRAEETQYF. The CDR3 DNA reads TGTGCCAGCAGCCCGGACAGGGCTGAAGAGACCCAGTACTTC. The complete variable domain, with remaining parts taken from reference TRBV5-4 and TRBJ2-5, reads ETGVTQSPTHLIKTRGQQVTLRCSSQSGHNTVSWYQQALGQGPQFIFQYYREEENGRGNFPPRFSGLQFPNYSSELNVNALELDDSALYLCASSPDRAEETQYFGPGTRLLVL.

The V and J genes are TRBV6-5 and TRBJ2-3; D not certain. Germline V gives CDR1 MNHEY, CDR2 SVGAGI. V gave up 2 bases and J gave up 7 bases, with 10 bases separating them. This CDR3 spans 13 amino acids. The CDR3 sequence: CASSYNLENTQYF. Here the CDR3 DNA reads TGTGCCAGCAGTTACAACCTCGAGAATACGCAGTATTTT.

The chain has TRBV9 and TRBJ2-7, with 10 nucleotides matching TRBD1. J gave up 3 bases and V 3 bases, and 6 bases lay outside the gene matches. The V gene's germline CDR1 is SGDLS and CDR2 YYNGEE. This CDR3 is built from 15 residues. CDR3: CASSGGGTGDYEQYF. The CDR3 nucleotides read TGTGCCAGCAGCGGGGGAGGGACAGGGGACTACGAGCAGTACTTC.

This clone appeared a single time. This chain links TRBV28 with TRBJ2-5; maybe TRBD2 (5 bases). The V end was cut by 5 bases, the J end by 2 bases, with 15 bases between. This CDR3 spans 15 amino acids. The germline CDR1 and CDR2 sequences are MDHEN and SYDVKM. The CDR3 DNA reads TGTGCCAGCAGTAGTACTGGGGAGCCTCAAGAGACCCAGTACTTC. Protein product: CASSSTGEPQETQYF.

The CDR3 here is CASSGPPPSGGAFEQFF. For the CDR3, the DNA is TGTGCCAGCAGTGGCCCTCCTCCTAGCGGGGGGGCCTTTGAGCAGTTCTTC. The chain employs TRBV25-1 and TRBJ2-1, with 12 bases that match TRBD2. The CDR3 totals 17 residues. V shed 4 bases and J 9 bases; nucleotides not matched to a gene: 13. Germline-derived CDR1 and CDR2 are MGHDK and SYGVNS. The variable domain in full, with the rest retrieved from reference TRBV25-1 and TRBJ2-1, is EADIYQTPRYLVIGTGKKITLECSQTMGHDKMYWYQQDPGMELHLIHYSYGVNSTEKGDLSSESTVSRIRTEHFPLTLESARPSHTSQYLCASSGPPPSGGAFEQFFGPGTRLTVL.

This clone was observed a few times. The chain carries TRBV29-1 and TRBJ2-3, with TRBD1 matching over 8 bases. V dropped 7 bases and J dropped 0; count of bases not matched to a gene: 3. The CDR3 consists of 13 residues. Germline V gives CDR1 SQVTM, CDR2 ANQGSEA. DNA of the CDR3: TGCAGCGAGGGACAGGCTAGCACAGATACGCAGTATTTT. Protein sequence: CSEGQASTDTQYF.

The rearrangement links TRBV6-4 to TRBJ1-2, with 7 bases lining up with TRBD1. The CDR3 totals 13 residues. After removal of 6 bases from V and 3 bases from J, the junction contained 4 bases not matched to a gene. Germline CDR1 is MRHNA and CDR2 is SNTAGT. The CDR3 nucleotides read TGTGCCAGCAGATCAGACAGGGACTATGGCTACACCTTC. This gives the protein CASRSDRDYGYTF.

This chain connects TRBV5-1 to TRBJ2-4; TRBD1 aligns across 9 bases. Germline CDR1 is SGHRS and CDR2 is YFSETQ. This CDR3 contains 16 residues. Losses at the gene ends were 4 bases for V and 1 base for J; bases not matched to a gene: 6. In DNA form, the CDR3 reads TGCGCCAGCAGCGATGGACAGGGGATGGCCAAAAACATTCAGTACTTC. It is translated as CASSDGQGMAKNIQYF.

The genes are TRBV30 and TRBJ2-3, with no clear D. This CDR3 contains 14 residues. Germline values: CDR1 GTSNPN, CDR2 SVGIG (reference sequence). V shed 2 bases and J shed 0 bases, with 9 bases lying between them. In nucleotides, the CDR3 is TGTGCCTGGAGTTCCGTCTCAAGCACAGATACGCAGTATTTT. Translating it yields CAWSSVSSTDTQYF.

The V call is TRBV7-9, the J call TRBJ2-7; 9 bases fit TRBD1. V trimming: 5 bases; J trimming: 2 bases; junction bases outside the gene matches: 7. Per the germline V gene, CDR1 is SEHNR and CDR2 is FQNEAQ (reference sequence). The CDR3 is 15 residues long. The CDR3 reads CASSNSGTGTYEQYF. Written as DNA, the CDR3 is TGTGCCAGCAGCAACTCCGGGACAGGGACCTACGAGCAGTACTTC.

This clone has more than one count but fewer than ten. In the same sample, other DNA sequences code for this CDR3. The chain has TRBV30 and TRBJ1-1, with D tentatively TRBD1 (6 bases). CDR3 length: 14 residues. The V end was cut by 2 bases, the J end by 0 bases, with 10 bases between. Germline CDR1 is GTSNPN and CDR2 is SVGIG (reference sequence). DNA for the CDR3: TGTGCCTGGAGTCTGGGGGGGCTGAACACTGAAGCTTTCTTT. It is translated as CAWSLGGLNTEAFF.

This chain joins TRBV6-5 and TRBJ2-2; 7 nucleotides match TRBD1. The germline V gene has CDR1 MNHEY and CDR2 SVGAGI. V was clipped by 5 bases and J by 7 bases; unmatched bases: 4. The CDR3 is 13 amino acids. This chain's CDR3 is CASSPTGVGELFF. In DNA, the CDR3 is TGTGCCAGCAGTCCTACAGGGGTCGGGGAGCTGTTTTTT.

CDR3 sequence (DNA): TGTGCCATCAGTGGGGACCCCAGCGAGCAGTACTTC. This encodes CAISGDPSEQYF. The chain joins TRBV10-3 to TRBJ2-7, with D possibly called TRBD1 or TRBD2 (5 bases each). Trimming took 4 bases from V and 6 from J, leaving 10 bases between them. The CDR3 has 12 residues. Per germline, CDR1 ENHRY and CDR2 SYGVKD.

V is TRBV29-1 and J is TRBJ2-1; no clear D. CDR3 size: 11 residues. Germline-derived CDR1 and CDR2 are SQVTM and ANQGSEA. The germline V and J ends were trimmed by 6 bases and 3 bases, with 6 bases remaining between them. CDR3 protein: CSVPGYNEQFF. The CDR3 region has the DNA TGCAGCGTCCCGGGCTACAATGAGCAGTTCTTC.

The chain is built from TRBV7-9 and TRBJ1-2; D is uncertain. V lost 0 bases and J 4 bases, leaving 12 bases between the germline ends. The germline V gene encodes CDR1 SEHNR and CDR2 FQNEAQ (reference sequence). This CDR3 comprises 15 residues. CDR3 sequence: CASSLAGTAIYGYTF. CDR3 nucleotide sequence: TGTGCCAGCAGCTTAGCGGGCACAGCAATCTATGGCTACACCTTC.

V is TRBV9 and J is TRBJ2-3; D tentatively fits TRBD1 or TRBD2 (5 bases each). This CDR3 has 13 residues. Trimming left V 0 bases short and J 6 bases short, with 8 bases between. The germline CDR1 and CDR2 sequences are SGDLS and YYNGEE. The CDR3: CASSVAWGDTQYF. For the CDR3, the DNA is TGTGCCAGCAGCGTAGCTTGGGGGGATACGCAGTATTTT.